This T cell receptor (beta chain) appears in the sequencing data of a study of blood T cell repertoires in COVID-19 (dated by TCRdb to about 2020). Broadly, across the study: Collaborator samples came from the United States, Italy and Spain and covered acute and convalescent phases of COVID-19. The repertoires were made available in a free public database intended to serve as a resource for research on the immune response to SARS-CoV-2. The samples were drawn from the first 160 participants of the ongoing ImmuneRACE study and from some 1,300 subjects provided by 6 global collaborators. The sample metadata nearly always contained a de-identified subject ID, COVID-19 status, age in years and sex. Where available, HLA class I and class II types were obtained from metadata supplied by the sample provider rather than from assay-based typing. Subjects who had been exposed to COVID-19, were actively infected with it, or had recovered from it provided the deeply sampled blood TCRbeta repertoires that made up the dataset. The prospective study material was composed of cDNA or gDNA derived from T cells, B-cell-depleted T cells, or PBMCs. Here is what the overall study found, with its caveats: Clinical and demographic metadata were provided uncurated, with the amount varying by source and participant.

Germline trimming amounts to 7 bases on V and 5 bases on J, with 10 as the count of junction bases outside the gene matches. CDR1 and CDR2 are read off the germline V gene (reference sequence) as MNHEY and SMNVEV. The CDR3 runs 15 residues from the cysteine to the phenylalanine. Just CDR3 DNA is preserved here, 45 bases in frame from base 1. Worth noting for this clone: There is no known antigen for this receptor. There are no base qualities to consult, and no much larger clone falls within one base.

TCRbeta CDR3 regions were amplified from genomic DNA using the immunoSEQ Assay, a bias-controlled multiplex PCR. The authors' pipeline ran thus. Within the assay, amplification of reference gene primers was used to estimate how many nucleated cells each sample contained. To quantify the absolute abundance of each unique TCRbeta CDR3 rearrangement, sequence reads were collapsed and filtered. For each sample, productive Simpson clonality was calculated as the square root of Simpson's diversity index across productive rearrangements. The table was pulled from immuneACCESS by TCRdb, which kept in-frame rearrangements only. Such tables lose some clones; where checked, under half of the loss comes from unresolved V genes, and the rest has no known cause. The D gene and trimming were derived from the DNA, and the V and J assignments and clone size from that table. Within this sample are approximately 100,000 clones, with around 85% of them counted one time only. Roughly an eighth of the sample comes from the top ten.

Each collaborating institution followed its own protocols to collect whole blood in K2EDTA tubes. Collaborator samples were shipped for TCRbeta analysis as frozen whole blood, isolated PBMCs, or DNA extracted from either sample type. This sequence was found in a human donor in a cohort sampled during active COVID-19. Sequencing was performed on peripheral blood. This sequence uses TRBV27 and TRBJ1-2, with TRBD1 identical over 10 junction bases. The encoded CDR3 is CASTPGQGDIYGYTF. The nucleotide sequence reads TGTGCCAGCACTCCTGGACAGGGGGATATTTATGGCTACACCTTC.